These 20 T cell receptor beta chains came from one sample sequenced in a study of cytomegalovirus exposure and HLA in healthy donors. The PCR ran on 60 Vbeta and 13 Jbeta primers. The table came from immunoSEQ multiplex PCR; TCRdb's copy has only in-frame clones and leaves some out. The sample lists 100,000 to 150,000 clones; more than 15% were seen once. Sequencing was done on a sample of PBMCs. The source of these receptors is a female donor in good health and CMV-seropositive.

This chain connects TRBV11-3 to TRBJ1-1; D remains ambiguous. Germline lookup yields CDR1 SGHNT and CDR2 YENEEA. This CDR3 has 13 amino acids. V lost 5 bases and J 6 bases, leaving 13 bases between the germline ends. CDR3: CASSPRPGAEAFF. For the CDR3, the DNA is TGTGCCAGCAGCCCGAGGCCGGGAGCTGAAGCTTTCTTT.

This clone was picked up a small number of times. The DNA of the CDR3 is TGTGCCTGGAGCGATCAAAGAGATGCAGGCTACGAGCAGTACTTC. It encodes CAWSDQRDAGYEQYF. This rearrangement joins TRBV30 to TRBJ2-7; no firm D call. V gave up 3 bases and J gave up 3 bases, with 18 bases separating them. The CDR3 length is 15 residues. Germline lookup yields CDR1 GTSNPN and CDR2 SVGIG (reference sequence). The variable domain in full, completed from reference TRBV30 and TRBJ2-7, reads SQTIHQWPATLVQPVGSPLSLECTVEGTSNPNLYWYRQAAGRGLQLLFYSVGIGQISSEVPQNLSASRPQDRQFILSSKKLLLSDSGFYLCAWSDQRDAGYEQYFGPGTRLTVT.

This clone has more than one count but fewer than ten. CDR3 coding DNA: TGTGCCAGCAGTTATCTAGCGGGGGGGCCGATGAATGAGCAGTTCTTC. Its protein is CASSYLAGGPMNEQFF. The gene calls are TRBV6-6 and TRBJ2-1; 12 bases agree with TRBD2. After removal of 3 bases from V and 7 bases from J, the junction contained 7 bases not matched to a gene. Germline CDR1 is MNHNY and CDR2 is SVGAGI (reference sequence). This CDR3 region has 16 residues.

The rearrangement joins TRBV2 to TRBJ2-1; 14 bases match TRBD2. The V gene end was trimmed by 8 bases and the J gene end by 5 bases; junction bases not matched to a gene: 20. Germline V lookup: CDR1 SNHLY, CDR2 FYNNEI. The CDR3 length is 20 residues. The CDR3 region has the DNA TGTGCCAGCCAGTTAAGGTACGCGGGACTAGCGGGAGTTTTAGACAATGAGCAGTTCTTC. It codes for CASQLRYAGLAGVLDNEQFF.

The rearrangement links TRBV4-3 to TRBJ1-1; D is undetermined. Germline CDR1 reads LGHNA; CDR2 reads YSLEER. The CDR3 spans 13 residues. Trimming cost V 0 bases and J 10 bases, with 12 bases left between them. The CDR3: CASSQDLGRGAFF. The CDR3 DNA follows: TGCGCCAGCAGCCAAGATTTAGGCCGGGGAGCTTTCTTT.

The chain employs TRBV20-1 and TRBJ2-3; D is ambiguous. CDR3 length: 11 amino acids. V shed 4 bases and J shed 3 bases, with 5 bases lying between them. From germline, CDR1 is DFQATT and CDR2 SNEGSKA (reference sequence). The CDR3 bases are TGCAGTGCTATTATGACAGATACGCAGTATTTT. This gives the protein CSAIMTDTQYF.

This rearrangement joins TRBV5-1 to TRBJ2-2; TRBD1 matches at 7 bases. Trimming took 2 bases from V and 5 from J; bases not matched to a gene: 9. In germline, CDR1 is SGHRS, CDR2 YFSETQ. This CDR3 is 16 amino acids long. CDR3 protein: CASSFRGGAGTGELFF. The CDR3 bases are TGCGCCAGCAGCTTTAGAGGGGGCGCAGGAACCGGGGAGCTGTTTTTT.

In DNA, the CDR3 is TGTGCCAGCAGTTTAGGGAGGGCGGGACGAACCTACGAGCAGTACTTC. Its translation is CASSLGRAGRTYEQYF. V usage is TRBV28 and J usage is TRBJ2-7; 7 nucleotides line up with TRBD2. V dropped 2 bases and J dropped 2; count of bases not matched to a gene: 9. The length of the CDR3 is 16 residues. Looked up from germline, CDR1 is MDHEN and CDR2 is SYDVKM.

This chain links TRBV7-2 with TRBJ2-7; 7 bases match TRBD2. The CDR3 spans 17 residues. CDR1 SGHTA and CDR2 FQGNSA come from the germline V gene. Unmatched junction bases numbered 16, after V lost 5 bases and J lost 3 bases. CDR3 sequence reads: CASSRAFEGGRYYEQYF. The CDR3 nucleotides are TGTGCCAGCAGCCGCGCTTTTGAGGGAGGGAGATACTACGAGCAGTACTTC.

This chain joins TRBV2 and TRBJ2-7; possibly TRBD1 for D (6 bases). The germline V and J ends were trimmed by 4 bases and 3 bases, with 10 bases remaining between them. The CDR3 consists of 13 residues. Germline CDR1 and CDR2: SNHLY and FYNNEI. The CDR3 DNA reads TGTGCCAGCAGTGGCCAGGGGAACTACGAGCAGTACTTC. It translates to CASSGQGNYEQYF.

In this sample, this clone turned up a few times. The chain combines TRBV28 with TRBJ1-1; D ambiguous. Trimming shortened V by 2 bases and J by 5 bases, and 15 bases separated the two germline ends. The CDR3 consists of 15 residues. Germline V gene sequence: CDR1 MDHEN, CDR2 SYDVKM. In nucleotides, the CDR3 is TGTGCCAGCAGTTTAGGACGGGGAAGGACGACTGAAGCTTTCTTT. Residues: CASSLGRGRTTEAFF.

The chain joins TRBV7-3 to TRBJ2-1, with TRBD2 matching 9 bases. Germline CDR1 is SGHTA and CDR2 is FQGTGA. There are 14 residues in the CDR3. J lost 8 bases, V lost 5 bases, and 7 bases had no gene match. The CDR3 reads CASSLRTSADEQFF. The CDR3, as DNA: TGTGCCAGCAGCCTAAGGACTAGCGCGGATGAGCAGTTCTTC.

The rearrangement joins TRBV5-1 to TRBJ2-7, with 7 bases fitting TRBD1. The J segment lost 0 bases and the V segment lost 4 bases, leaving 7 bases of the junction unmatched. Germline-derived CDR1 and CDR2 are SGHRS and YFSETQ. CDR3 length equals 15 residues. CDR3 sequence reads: CASSPAGTDSYEQYF. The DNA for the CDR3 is TGCGCCAGCAGCCCAGCCGGGACAGACTCCTACGAGCAGTACTTC.

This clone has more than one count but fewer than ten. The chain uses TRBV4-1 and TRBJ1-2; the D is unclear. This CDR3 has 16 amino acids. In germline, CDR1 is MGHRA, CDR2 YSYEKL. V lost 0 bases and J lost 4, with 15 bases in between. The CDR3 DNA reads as TGCGCCAGCAGCCAAGATGAGGCCGGAGTCCCCTATGGCTACACCTTC. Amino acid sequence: CASSQDEAGVPYGYTF.

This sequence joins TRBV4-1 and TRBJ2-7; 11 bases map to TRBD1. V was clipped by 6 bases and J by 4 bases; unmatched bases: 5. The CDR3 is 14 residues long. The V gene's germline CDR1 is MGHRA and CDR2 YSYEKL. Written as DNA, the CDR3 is TGCGCCAGCAGTTCGGACAGGGGGCCGTACGAGCAGTACTTC. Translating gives CASSSDRGPYEQYF.

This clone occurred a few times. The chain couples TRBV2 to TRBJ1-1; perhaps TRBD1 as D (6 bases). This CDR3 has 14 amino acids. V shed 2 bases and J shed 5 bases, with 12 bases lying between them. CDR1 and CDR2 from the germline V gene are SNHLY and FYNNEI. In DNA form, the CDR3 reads TGTGCCAGCAGTGAATCGAGGGGGTTAACTGAAGCTTTCTTT. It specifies CASSESRGLTEAFF. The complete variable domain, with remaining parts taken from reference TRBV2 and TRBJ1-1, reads EPEVTQTPSHQVTQMGQEVILRCVPISNHLYFYWYRQILGQKVEFLVSFYNNEISEKSEIFDDQFSVERPDGSNFTLKIRSTKLEDSAMYFCASSESRGLTEAFFGQGTRLTVV.

The CDR3 spells CASSPAGSNQPQHF. DNA for the CDR3: TGTGCCAGCAGTCCGGCGGGGAGCAATCAGCCCCAGCATTTT. J is TRBJ1-5 and V is TRBV28, with D unclear. CDR1 and CDR2 (germline): MDHEN, SYDVKM. The CDR3 contains 14 residues. Trimming removed 5 bases at V and 1 base at J, with 9 bases between.

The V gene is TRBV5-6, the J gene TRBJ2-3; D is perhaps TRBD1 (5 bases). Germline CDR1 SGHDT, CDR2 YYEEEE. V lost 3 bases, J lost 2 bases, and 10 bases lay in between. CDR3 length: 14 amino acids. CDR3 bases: TGTGCCAGCAGCTCAAGGACACTCACAGATACGCAGTATTTT. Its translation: CASSSRTLTDTQYF.

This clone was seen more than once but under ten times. The CDR3 is CASSSATGFSYNEQFF. In DNA, the CDR3 is TGTGCCAGCAGTTCCGCAACAGGTTTCTCCTACAATGAGCAGTTCTTC. This chain connects TRBV6-5 to TRBJ2-1, with D possibly matching TRBD1 (5 bases). V was shortened by 4 bases and J by 0 bases, with 13 bases between the two germline ends. CDR1 is MNHEY, CDR2 SVGAGI, per germline. CDR3 length: 16 amino acids.

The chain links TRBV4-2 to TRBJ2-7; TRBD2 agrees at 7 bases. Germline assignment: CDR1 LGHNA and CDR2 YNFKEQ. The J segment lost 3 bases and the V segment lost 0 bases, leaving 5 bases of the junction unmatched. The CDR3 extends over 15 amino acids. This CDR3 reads CASSQEGGSYYEQYF. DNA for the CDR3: TGTGCCAGCAGCCAAGAGGGAGGGTCCTACTACGAGCAGTACTTC.